This is a list of T cell receptor beta chains from one sample in a study of T cell clones after liver transplantation. Some clones are missing from TCRdb's copy, which holds only in-frame ones; the method was immunoSEQ multiplex PCR. In the table there are some 75,000 clones, 80% of which are singletons. This specimen consisted of CD4+ T cells from blood, obtained before liver transplant. All receptors come from a human donor who received a liver transplant. The CDR3 runs from the conserved cysteine through the conserved F or W. D genes are given only for firm matches. Clone size is given for some rows only: seen once, a few or many times, or a class if the clone is expanded.

>TRBJ2-3|TRBV7-2|NA|NA
CASSPFNGIGTDTQYF
TGTGCCAGCAGCCCCTTTAATGGGATAGGCACAGATACGCAGTATTTT
>TRBJ2-7|TRBV9|NA|NA
CASSVGGFPSYEQYF
TGTGCCAGCAGCGTAGGAGGGTTTCCCTCCTACGAGCAGTACTTC
>TRBJ1-5|TRBV6-1|NA|NA
CASFEGGFGAQHF
TGTGCCAGCTTTGAAGGGGGGTTCGGGGCCCAGCATTTT
>TRBJ1-3|TRBV28|NA|NA
CASSHPYRSGNTIYF
TGTGCCAGCAGTCACCCCTACAGGTCCGGGAACACCATATATTTT
>TRBJ1-2|TRBV30|NA|NA
CAWSVKGANYGYTF
TGTGCCTGGAGTGTGAAGGGCGCTAACTATGGCTACACCTTC
>TRBJ2-1|TRBV18|few|TRBD2
CASSPGLGVEQFF
TGTGCCAGCTCACCAGGACTAGGGGTTGAGCAGTTCTTC
>TRBJ2-3|TRBV28|NA|NA
CASRLGTSTDTQYF
TGTGCCAGCAGGCTAGGCACTAGCACAGATACGCAGTATTTT
>TRBJ2-7|TRBV7-9|NA|TRBD1
CASSVTGVGGEQYF
TGTGCCAGCAGCGTGACAGGGGTGGGCGGCGAGCAGTACTTC
>TRBJ1-2|TRBV6-5|NA|NA
CASSYSRNYGYTF
TGTGCCAGCAGTTACTCTAGGAACTATGGCTACACCTTC
>TRBJ2-5|TRBV4-2|NA|NA
CASSQGFRGETQYF
TGTGCCAGCAGCCAAGGCTTCCGGGGAGAGACCCAGTACTTC
>TRBJ1-3|TRBV7-9|NA|NA
CASVSEGASGNTIYF
TGTGCCAGCGTCTCGGAGGGTGCTTCTGGAAACACCATATATTTT
>TRBJ2-7|TRBV6-6|NA|NA
CASSYYSRGSYEQYF
TGTGCCAGCAGTTACTACTCCCGGGGCTCCTACGAGCAGTACTTC
>TRBJ2-5|TRBV25-1|NA|NA
CASSPTPRETQYF
TGTGCCAGCAGTCCAACCCCCCGGGAGACCCAGTACTTC
>TRBJ2-1|TRBV28|NA|NA
CASLGQGRSYNEQFF
TGTGCCAGCCTAGGTCAGGGACGCTCCTACAATGAGCAGTTCTTC
>TRBJ2-3|TRBV2|NA|NA
CASSDQGAPDTQYF
TGTGCCAGCAGTGACCAAGGGGCCCCAGATACGCAGTATTTT
>TRBJ2-7|TRBV6-5|NA|NA
CASSAGPYEQYF
TGTGCCAGCTCAGCAGGGCCCTACGAGCAGTACTTC
>TRBJ2-3|TRBV2|NA|NA
CASSGPGVGPDTQYF
TGTGCCAGCAGTGGACCGGGAGTCGGGCCAGATACGCAGTATTTT
>TRBJ2-5|TRBV19|NA|TRBD2
CASSMRSAGGETQYF
TGTGCCAGTAGTATGAGGTCAGCGGGAGGAGAGACCCAGTACTTC